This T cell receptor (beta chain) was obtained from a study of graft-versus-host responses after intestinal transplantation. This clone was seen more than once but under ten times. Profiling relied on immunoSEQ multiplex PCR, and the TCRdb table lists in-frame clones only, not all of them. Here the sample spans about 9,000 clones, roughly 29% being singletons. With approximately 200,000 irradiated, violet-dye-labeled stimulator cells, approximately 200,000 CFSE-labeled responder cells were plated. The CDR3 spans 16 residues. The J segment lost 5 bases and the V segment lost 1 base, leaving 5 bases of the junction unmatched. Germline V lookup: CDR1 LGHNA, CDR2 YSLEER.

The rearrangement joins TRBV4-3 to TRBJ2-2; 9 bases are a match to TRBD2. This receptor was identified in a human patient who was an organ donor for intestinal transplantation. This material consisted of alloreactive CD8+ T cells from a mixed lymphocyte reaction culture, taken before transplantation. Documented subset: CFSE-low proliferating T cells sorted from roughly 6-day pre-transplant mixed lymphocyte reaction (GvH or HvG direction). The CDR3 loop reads CASSQGLLAGTGELFF. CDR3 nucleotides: TGCGCCAGCAGCCAAGGGCTACTAGCGGGTACCGGGGAGCTGTTTTTT.